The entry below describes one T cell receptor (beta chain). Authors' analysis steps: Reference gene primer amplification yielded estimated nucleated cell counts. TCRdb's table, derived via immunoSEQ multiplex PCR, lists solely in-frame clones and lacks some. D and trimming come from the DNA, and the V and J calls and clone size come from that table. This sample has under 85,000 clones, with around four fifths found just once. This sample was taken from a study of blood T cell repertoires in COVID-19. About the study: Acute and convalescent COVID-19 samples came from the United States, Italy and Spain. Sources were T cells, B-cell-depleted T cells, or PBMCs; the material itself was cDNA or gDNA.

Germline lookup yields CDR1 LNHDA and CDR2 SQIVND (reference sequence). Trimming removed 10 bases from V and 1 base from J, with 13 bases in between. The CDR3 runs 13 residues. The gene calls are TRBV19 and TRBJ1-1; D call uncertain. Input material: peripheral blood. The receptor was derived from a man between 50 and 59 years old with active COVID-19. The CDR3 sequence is CATANVENTEAFF. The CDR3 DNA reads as TGTGCCACCGCGAACGTAGAGAACACTGAAGCTTTCTTT.